These 24 T cell receptor beta chains share one sample of origin, sequenced in a study of Japanese encephalitis immunity and Zika vaccine responses. TCRdb itself ran the 5' RACE reads through MiXCR, one entry per CDR3 protein. The data contain about 1,600 distinct CDR3 sequences, approximately 6.9% of them singletons. PBMCs were CFSE-labeled and cultured for 6 to 7 days with peptide pools at about 0.95 ug/mL each. Live CD56-CD19-CD16-CD3+CD4+ cells with low CFSE were sorted unfixed as proliferating CD4 T cells. The specimen comprised antigen-activated CD4+ T cells from blood, cultured, sampled during a Zika inactivated vaccine study. All receptors come from an adult woman who received an inactivated Zika virus vaccine.

This clonotype is termed large (0.1 to 1%). V is TRBV20-1 and J is TRBJ1-4, with D hard to call. Germline V gene sequence: CDR1 DFQATT, CDR2 SNEGSKA (reference sequence). The V and J ends lost 0 bases and 3 bases respectively, with 14 bases between them. The CDR3 runs to 16 residues. The CDR3 region is CSARELPVVANEKLFF. The CDR3 DNA is TGCAGTGCTAGAGAACTACCAGTGGTTGCTAATGAAAAACTGTTTTTT.

By sample fraction, this clonotype is medium-sized (0.01 to 0.1%). The chain has TRBV29-1 and TRBJ2-7; 9 nucleotides line up with TRBD1. V lost 1 base, J lost 5 bases, and 6 bases stayed unmatched. The germline V gene has CDR1 SQVTM and CDR2 ANQGSEA. The CDR3 runs to 14 residues. CDR3: CSVEGDRELHEQYF. Written as DNA, the CDR3 is TGCAGCGTTGAAGGGGACAGGGAACTACACGAGCAGTACTTC.

This clonotype showed up many times. The chain is built from TRBV9 and TRBJ1-4; possible D gene TRBD1, 6 bases. CDR1 and CDR2 (germline): SGDLS, YYNGEE. The CDR3 loop spans 14 amino acids. The ends were cut back, 4 bases at V and 5 bases at J, with 12 bases in the middle. The CDR3 region is CASSYRDQNEKLFF. CDR3 DNA sequence: TGTGCCAGCAGCTACAGGGATCAGAATGAAAAACTGTTTTTT. The variable domain in full, with the rest retrieved from reference TRBV9 and TRBJ1-4, is DSGVTQTPKHLITATGQRVTLRCSPRSGDLSVYWYQQSLDQGLQFLIQYYNGEERAKGNILERFSAQQFPDLHSELNLSSLELGDSALYFCASSYRDQNEKLFFGSGTQLSVL.

This clonotype is judged medium-sized (0.01 to 0.1%). V gene TRBV20-1 combines with J gene TRBJ2-3, with D possibly being TRBD1 (6 bases). Germline assignment: CDR1 DFQATT and CDR2 SNEGSKA (reference sequence). Trimming took 1 base from V and 0 from J, leaving 17 bases between them. The CDR3 is 17 amino acids. CDR3 residues: CSARVSWAQGSTDTQYF. The CDR3 bases are TGCAGTGCTAGAGTCTCCTGGGCACAGGGTAGCACAGATACGCAGTATTTT.

In its sample, this clonotype was seen a few times. This chain links TRBV2 with TRBJ2-1, with a weak D call TRBD1 (5 bases). This CDR3 is built from 13 residues. V was shortened by 7 bases and J by 7 bases, with 14 bases between the two germline ends. Germline V gene sequence: CDR1 SNHLY, CDR2 FYNNEI. The CDR3 region is CASTPGRENEQFF. CDR3 in DNA: TGTGCCAGCACTCCAGGGCGCGAAAATGAGCAGTTCTTC. The variable domain in full, completed from reference TRBV2 and TRBJ2-1, reads EPEVTQTPSHQVTQMGQEVILRCVPISNHLYFYWYRQILGQKVEFLVSFYNNEISEKSEIFDDQFSVERPDGSNFTLKIRSTKLEDSAMYFCASTPGRENEQFFGPGTRLTVL.

This clonotype is labeled as medium-sized (0.01 to 0.1%). The CDR3 loop reads CASLAGTNTGELFF. The CDR3 DNA sequence: TGTGCCAGTCTAGCGGGAACGAACACCGGGGAGCTGTTTTTT. V gene TRBV19 combines with J gene TRBJ2-2, with 9 bases that match TRBD2. V dropped 8 bases and J dropped 0; count of bases not matched to a gene: 1. The CDR3 contains 14 residues. Germline V gene data show CDR1 as LNHDA and CDR2 as SQIVND (reference sequence).

This clonotype was observed a few times. V usage is TRBV25-1 and J usage is TRBJ1-2; tentatively, D is TRBD1 (5 bases). With 3 bases removed from V and 5 bases from J, the gap between germline ends came to 16 bases. The CDR3 loop spans 15 amino acids. Germline V gene sequence: CDR1 MGHDK, CDR2 SYGVNS. CDR3 in DNA: TGTGCCAGCAGTGAGTTGGGGCCCTTAGGATATGGCTACACCTTC. Residues: CASSELGPLGYGYTF.

This clonotype is labeled as medium-sized (0.01 to 0.1%). The V call is TRBV15, the J call TRBJ2-3; TRBD2 aligns across 8 bases. Germline-derived CDR1 and CDR2 are LNHNV and YYDKDF (reference sequence). Trimming removed 4 bases from V and 2 bases from J; junction bases left unmatched: 5. This CDR3 comprises 15 residues. The CDR3 sequence: CATSIRGGFTDTQYF. The CDR3 nucleotides are TGTGCCACCAGCATTCGCGGGGGGTTCACAGATACGCAGTATTTT.

The chain couples TRBV24-1 to TRBJ2-3, with D possibly matching TRBD2 (5 bases). The CDR3 has 16 residues. The V end was cut by 4 bases, the J end by 6 bases, with 19 bases between. The germline V gene encodes CDR1 KGHDR and CDR2 SFDVKD. The DNA for the CDR3 is TGTGCCACCAGTGACAGTAGACTCGCCGGGATGGATACGCAGTATTTT. Translation gives CATSDSRLAGMDTQYF.

This sequence joins TRBV4-3 and TRBJ1-1; D is undetermined. This CDR3 spans 13 amino acids. Germline V gene data show CDR1 as LGHNA and CDR2 as YSLEER. Trimming left V 0 bases short and J 1 base short, with 3 bases between. The CDR3 DNA sequence: TGCGCCAGCAGCCAAGACAGGAACACTGAAGCTTTCTTT. Translated, it gives CASSQDRNTEAFF.

J is TRBJ2-1 and V is TRBV6-2 or TRBV6-3; the D gene is possibly TRBD1 (6 bases). V gave up 5 bases and J gave up 5 bases, with 22 bases separating them. Germline V gene data show CDR1 as MNHEY and CDR2 as SVGEGT. CDR3 length: 17 residues. The CDR3 DNA reads as TGTGCCAGCAGTCGAAGCCTGACAGGCCTCAGGGACAATGAGCAGTTCTTC. This encodes CASSRSLTGLRDNEQFF.

By share, this clonotype ranks as large. The chain employs TRBV28 and TRBJ1-2; no definite D call. There are 18 residues in the CDR3. Trimming removed 6 bases at V and 6 bases at J, with 29 bases between. Germline values: CDR1 MDHEN, CDR2 SYDVKM. The CDR3 DNA reads TGTGCCAGCAGCTTCGGATTGTTCGCAGCGATGCGCTGGGATGGCTACACCTTC. Its protein product is CASSFGLFAAMRWDGYTF.

The DNA of the CDR3 is TGTGCCAGCAGTTTAGACCCTGCTGACAATGAGCAGTTCTTC. Amino acid sequence: CASSLDPADNEQFF. V usage is TRBV12-3 or TRBV12-4 and J usage is TRBJ2-1; D unclear. The CDR3 contains 14 residues. Trimming stripped 1 base from V and 5 bases from J, with 9 bases between.

This clonotype was observed a handful of times. The chain employs TRBV9 and TRBJ2-5; TRBD2 matches at 14 bases. The CDR3 covers 17 residues. Germline CDR1 SGDLS, CDR2 YYNGEE. The J segment lost 4 bases and the V segment lost 3 bases, leaving 8 bases of the junction unmatched. The chain's CDR3 is CASSEGTSGGAGETQYF. DNA of the CDR3: TGTGCCAGCAGCGAGGGGACTAGCGGGGGAGCTGGAGAGACCCAGTACTTC.

This clonotype qualifies as medium-sized. This chain joins TRBV4-3 and TRBJ1-2; D unclear. The CDR3 is 13 residues long. CDR1 and CDR2 from the germline V gene are LGHNA and YSLEER. V lost 2 bases, J lost 8 bases, and 12 bases lay in between. The CDR3 coding sequence is TGCGCCAGCAGCCAAATCTCGGGAGAGGGCTACACCTTC. Translating it yields CASSQISGEGYTF.

This clonotype is categorized as medium-sized (0.01 to 0.1%). This chain connects TRBV5-1 to TRBJ1-2; D unclear. The CDR3 is made up of 13 amino acids. The germline V and J ends were trimmed by 4 bases and 4 bases, with 11 bases remaining between them. From germline, CDR1 is SGHRS and CDR2 YFSETQ. The CDR3 DNA reads TGCGCCAGCAGCACGGGCCGGGCCTATGGCTACACCTTC. Amino acid sequence: CASSTGRAYGYTF.

In its sample, this clonotype is medium-sized. This chain joins TRBV6-2 or TRBV6-3 and TRBJ1-2, with 8 bases lining up with TRBD1. This CDR3 region has 13 residues. V was clipped by 7 bases and J by 11 bases; unmatched bases: 12. Germline CDR1 is MNHEY and CDR2 is SVGEGT. The CDR3 loop is CASTLTRQGRYTF. The CDR3, as DNA: TGTGCCAGCACCCTAACCCGACAGGGGCGGTACACCTTC.

The chain joins TRBV7-2 to TRBJ2-3; 10 bases are shared with TRBD2. CDR1 and CDR2 from the germline V gene are SGHTA and FQGNSA. The CDR3 is 16 residues long. V was clipped by 2 bases and J by 5 bases; unmatched bases: 7. The CDR3 loop is CASSLRSGGEGDTQYF. The CDR3 nucleotides read TGTGCCAGCAGCTTACGAAGCGGGGGGGAAGGAGATACGCAGTATTTT.

The V call is TRBV5-1, the J call TRBJ1-1; D gene ambiguous. Per the germline V gene, CDR1 is SGHRS and CDR2 is YFSETQ. This CDR3 spans 13 amino acids. V lost 8 bases and J 0 bases, leaving 11 bases between the germline ends. CDR3 DNA sequence: TGCGCCAGTCGTTGGGAGGTGAACACTGAAGCTTTCTTT. The encoded protein is CASRWEVNTEAFF. The entire variable domain, with the rest obtained from reference TRBV5-1 and TRBJ1-1, is as follows: KAGVTQTPRYLIKTRGQQVTLSCSPISGHRSVSWYQQTPGQGLQFLFEYFSETQRNKGNFPGRFSGRQFSNSRSEMNVSTLELGDSALYLCASRWEVNTEAFFGQGTRLTVV.

The rearrangement uses TRBV7-2 and TRBJ2-5; D not certain. Germline V gene data show CDR1 as SGHTA and CDR2 as FQGNSA. The CDR3 loop spans 14 amino acids. V lost 1 base, J lost 5 bases, and 11 bases lay in between. The CDR3 spells CASSLEAVTETQYF. DNA of the CDR3: TGTGCCAGCAGCTTAGAGGCTGTAACCGAGACCCAGTACTTC.

This clonotype is termed large. The J gene is TRBJ2-5, the V gene TRBV12-3 or TRBV12-4, with TRBD1 matching 7 bases. This CDR3 is built from 16 residues. With V trimmed by 5 bases and J by 4 bases, 13 bases remained unmatched. CDR3 in amino acids: CASSLQGQGVVETQYF. Written as DNA, the CDR3 is TGTGCCAGCAGTCTCCAGGGGCAGGGGGTAGTAGAGACCCAGTACTTC.

This clonotype is medium-sized within its sample. This CDR3 reads CASSLTVNYGYTF. As DNA, the CDR3 is TGCGCCAGCAGCTTAACGGTAAACTATGGCTACACCTTC. The V and J genes are TRBV5-1 and TRBJ1-2, with D hard to call. Germline V gene sequence: CDR1 SGHRS, CDR2 YFSETQ. With 2 bases removed from V and 2 bases from J, the gap between germline ends came to 7 bases. The CDR3 extends over 13 amino acids.

Within the sample, this clonotype is large (0.1 to 1%). The chain combines TRBV28 with TRBJ1-3; no reliable D call. The CDR3 length is 14 residues. Germline values: CDR1 MDHEN, CDR2 SYDVKM. The V end lost 1 base, the J end lost 0 bases, and 4 bases lay between the germline ends. CDR3 sequence reads: CASSLSSSGNTIYF. CDR3 nucleotide sequence: TGTGCCAGCAGTTTATCCTCCTCTGGAAACACCATATATTTT.

For this clonotype: Compared with germline, one end of the junction differs, possibly owing to a read error. J is TRBJ2-7 and V is TRBV7-8, with 7 positions matching TRBD2. The CDR3 contains 15 residues. The germline gives CDR1 SGHVS, CDR2 FQNEAQ. CDR3 nucleotide sequence: TGTGCCAGCAGCCCTAGGGAGGGACGCTCCCACGAGCAGTACTTC. Protein: CASSPREGRSHEQYF. The whole variable domain, filled in from reference TRBV7-8 and TRBJ2-7, reads GAGVSQSPRYKVAKRGQDVALRCDPISGHVSLFWYQQALGQGPEFLTYFQNEAQLDKSGLPSDRFFAERPEGSVSTLKIQRTQQEDSAVYLCASSPREGRSHEQYFGPGTRLTVT.